Listed here are 20 T cell receptor beta chains from one sample, sequenced in a study of T cell repertoires in cytomegalovirus infection. Each CDR3 protein gets one entry after TCRdb re-called the reads with MiXCR. The sample yields 380,000 or so distinct CDR3 sequences, about 34% seen once. For these receptors, no antigen is known. The sequenced sample was cultured PBMCs, obtained from culture after CMV antigen stimulation. The receptors here all came from a human donor in good health (CMV status not recorded). Some clones in this sample may be carry-over from other donors' samples.

Regarding this clonotype: A read error is possible here, since a much larger clone lies one base away. The chain carries TRBV7-9 and TRBJ2-3; possible D gene TRBD2, 6 bases. V was clipped by 3 bases and J by 5 bases, with 12 bases between them. Germline CDR1 and CDR2: SEHNR and FQNEAQ (reference sequence). This CDR3 spans 14 amino acids. The CDR3, as DNA: TGTGCCAGCAGCTTTGGAGCGGAGGGAGATACGCAGTATTTT. Translated, it gives CASSFGAEGDTQYF.

This clonotype was seen many times. The chain combines TRBV7-2 with TRBJ2-3; TRBD1 is a possible D gene (5 bases). Germline CDR1 and CDR2: SGHTA and FQGNSA. This CDR3 has 15 amino acids. The V and J ends lost 1 base and 3 bases respectively, with 11 bases between them. CDR3 nucleotide sequence: TGTGCCAGCAGCTTAGTGTGGAAGGGGACAGATACGCAGTATTTT. Its translation is CASSLVWKGTDTQYF.

Of note for this clonotype: It is likely a read error, because the conserved phenylalanine at the end of the CDR3 is missing. The genes are TRBV11-1 and TRBJ2-1; D is unresolved. Per germline, CDR1 SGHAT and CDR2 FQDESV (reference sequence). The CDR3 is made up of 14 amino acids. V dropped 1 base and J dropped 7 bases, with 11 bases sitting between them. The CDR3 region is CASSLDGLKNEQFL. CDR3 bases: TGTGCCAGCAGCTTAGACGGGCTTAAGAATGAGCAGTTCCTC.

This clonotype appeared a few times. V is TRBV24-1 and J is TRBJ2-1; D may correspond to TRBD1 or TRBD2 (5 bases each). Germline V lookup: CDR1 KGHDR, CDR2 SFDVKD. CDR3 size: 14 residues. Trimming left V 5 bases short and J 7 bases short, with 14 bases between. This chain's CDR3 is CATSGEGLWNEQFF. Written as DNA, the CDR3 is TGTGCCACCAGTGGCGAGGGGCTCTGGAATGAGCAGTTCTTC.

In this sample, this clonotype turned up many times. V gene TRBV7-2 combines with J gene TRBJ2-1, with 8 bases matching TRBD2. The CDR3 extends over 16 amino acids. With V trimmed by 7 bases and J by 15 bases, 23 bases remained unmatched. Germline lookup yields CDR1 SGHTA and CDR2 FQGNSA. The chain's CDR3 is CASTSLGNSPSGLMFF. The CDR3 region has the DNA TGTGCCAGCACCAGCTTAGGTAATTCGCCTAGCGGGTTGATGTTCTTC.

This clonotype came up once. CDR3 loop: CASSPTVLNTEAFF. The CDR3 DNA sequence: TGTGCCAGCAGTCCGACAGTTTTAAACACTGAAGCTTTCTTT. The chain combines TRBV2 with TRBJ1-1; weak D call: TRBD1 (5 bases). The CDR3 spans 14 residues. CDR1 SNHLY and CDR2 FYNNEI come from the germline V gene. Trimming shortened V by 5 bases and J by 2 bases, and 12 bases separated the two germline ends.

Only a few counts were recorded for this clonotype. V usage is TRBV6-2 or TRBV6-3 and J usage is TRBJ2-1; 7 bases align to TRBD1. The V segment lost 2 bases and the J segment 4 bases; nucleotides outside the gene matches: 2. CDR3 size: 14 residues. CDR1 MNHEY and CDR2 SVGEGT come from the germline V gene. The CDR3 region is CASSYGQEYNEQFF. The CDR3 region has the DNA TGTGCCAGCAGTTACGGACAGGAGTACAATGAGCAGTTCTTC.

The gene calls are TRBV27 and TRBJ2-7, with TRBD2 identical over 10 bases. This CDR3 is built from 13 residues. The germline V gene encodes CDR1 MNHEY and CDR2 SMNVEV (reference sequence). After removal of 6 bases from V and 2 bases from J, the junction contained 1 base not matched to a gene. The CDR3 region has the DNA TGTGCCAGCAGACTAGCGGGGACCTACGAGCAGTACTTC. Translating gives CASRLAGTYEQYF.

This clonotype was recorded many times. This sequence joins TRBV7-2 and TRBJ2-5; 7 nucleotides match TRBD2. CDR3 size: 15 residues. Germline loops: CDR1 SGHTA, CDR2 FQGNSA. The junction had 7 bases not matched to a gene; V was cut back by 1 base and J by 5 bases. The CDR3: CASSLGLAEGETQYF. The CDR3 bases are TGTGCCAGCAGCTTAGGTCTAGCGGAAGGGGAGACCCAGTACTTC.

The chain recombines TRBV6-6 with TRBJ1-5; 7 bases agree with TRBD1. This CDR3 comprises 18 residues. The ends lost 0 bases at V and 6 bases at J; junction bases unmatched: 14. CDR1 and CDR2 from the germline V gene are MNHNY and SVGAGI (reference sequence). Here the CDR3 reads CASSYSTNLRQGGQPQHF. In DNA form, the CDR3 reads TGTGCCAGCAGTTACTCGACGAACCTCCGACAGGGAGGTCAGCCCCAGCATTTT.

This clonotype was recorded a few times. The chain recombines TRBV19 with TRBJ1-1; perhaps TRBD1 as D (6 bases). V was shortened by 7 bases and J by 1 base, with 16 bases between the two germline ends. CDR3 length: 15 amino acids. Germline CDR1 is LNHDA and CDR2 is SQIVND (reference sequence). The CDR3 spells CASIKDWDKNTEAFF. In DNA, the CDR3 is TGTGCCAGTATCAAGGATTGGGACAAGAACACTGAAGCTTTCTTT.

This clonotype was seen only a few times. This chain uses TRBV2 with TRBJ1-4; a weak D match, TRBD1 (5 bases). Germline CDR1 and CDR2: SNHLY and FYNNEI. The length of the CDR3 is 15 residues. V was clipped by 4 bases and J by 0 bases, with 9 bases between them. This CDR3 is CASSAQGATNEKLFF. The CDR3 DNA sequence: TGTGCCAGCAGTGCCCAGGGTGCAACTAATGAAAAACTGTTTTTT.

This clonotype was seen only once. The chain couples TRBV6-1 to TRBJ2-7; D gene uncertain. V dropped 6 bases and J dropped 0 bases, with 12 bases sitting between them. The germline V gene encodes CDR1 MNHNS and CDR2 SASEGT. The CDR3 covers 14 residues. CDR3 in amino acids: CASRQPGTSYEQYF. In DNA, the CDR3 is TGTGCCAGCAGACAGCCAGGAACCTCCTACGAGCAGTACTTC.

A word on this clonotype: With a much larger clone just one base away, this may be a read error. The chain carries TRBV12-3 or TRBV12-4 and TRBJ1-5, with D possibly TRBD1 on 5 matching bases. V lost 8 bases to trimming and J lost 5 bases, with 13 bases between them. There are 13 residues in the CDR3. The CDR3 coding sequence is TGTGCCAGCCCCCTCGCGGGGGATCAGCCCCAGCATTTT. Protein product: CASPLAGDQPQHF.

The CDR3 DNA follows: TGCAGTGCTCCGAGGCAGGGCTATGGCTACACCTTC. As protein: CSAPRQGYGYTF. The rearrangement uses TRBV20-1 and TRBJ1-2, with D tentatively TRBD1 (5 bases). Per germline, CDR1 DFQATT and CDR2 SNEGSKA (reference sequence). Trimming left V 5 bases short and J 4 bases short, with 11 bases between. The length of the CDR3 is 12 residues.

This clonotype came up a few times. The V and J genes are TRBV6-2 or TRBV6-3 and TRBJ2-5; 12 bases align to TRBD1. CDR1 MNHEY and CDR2 SVGEGT come from the germline V gene. The CDR3 totals 16 residues. V gave up 6 bases and J gave up 5 bases; unmatched junction bases: 10. Written as DNA, the CDR3 is TGTGCCAGCAGAAGAGGGACAGGGGGCCTCCGGGAGACCCAGTACTTC. Protein sequence: CASRRGTGGLRETQYF.

This chain links TRBV5-1 with TRBJ2-7; 8 nucleotides line up with TRBD1. From germline, CDR1 is SGHRS and CDR2 YFSETQ. Trimming took 4 bases from V and 6 from J; bases not matched to a gene: 15. The CDR3 consists of 16 residues. The CDR3 sequence is CASSPGQVGWGSEQYF. The CDR3 nucleotides read TGCGCCAGCAGCCCGGGACAGGTGGGTTGGGGGAGCGAGCAGTACTTC.

Many counts were recorded for this clonotype. V is TRBV6-2 or TRBV6-3 and J is TRBJ2-7, with TRBD1 matching 10 bases. CDR3 length equals 14 residues. The V segment lost 2 bases and the J segment 6 bases; nucleotides outside the gene matches: 4. CDR1 is MNHEY and CDR2 is SVGEGT in the germline V gene. The CDR3 region is CASSYGTGDREQYF. CDR3 nucleotide sequence: TGTGCCAGCAGTTACGGGACAGGGGACCGCGAGCAGTACTTC.

This clonotype came up a few times. CDR3 protein: CASSLRTAYEQYV. CDR3 bases: TGTGCCAGCAGCTTACGGACAGCCTACGAGCAGTACGTC. The genes are TRBV11-3 and TRBJ2-7; D might be TRBD1 (6 bases). The V gene's germline CDR1 is SGHNT and CDR2 YENEEA. Trimming took 2 bases from V and 2 from J, leaving 7 bases between them. CDR3 length: 13 residues.

The table lists this clonotype with a few counts. J is TRBJ2-6 and V is TRBV10-3, with D perhaps assigned TRBD1 or TRBD2 (5 bases each). The ends were cut back, 7 bases at V and 0 bases at J, with 13 bases in the middle. CDR1 and CDR2 (germline): ENHRY, SYGVKD. The CDR3 covers 16 residues. The CDR3 DNA is TGTGCCATCAATCCGGGACCGTTCTCTGGGGCCAACGTCCTGACTTTC. Translation: CAINPGPFSGANVLTF.